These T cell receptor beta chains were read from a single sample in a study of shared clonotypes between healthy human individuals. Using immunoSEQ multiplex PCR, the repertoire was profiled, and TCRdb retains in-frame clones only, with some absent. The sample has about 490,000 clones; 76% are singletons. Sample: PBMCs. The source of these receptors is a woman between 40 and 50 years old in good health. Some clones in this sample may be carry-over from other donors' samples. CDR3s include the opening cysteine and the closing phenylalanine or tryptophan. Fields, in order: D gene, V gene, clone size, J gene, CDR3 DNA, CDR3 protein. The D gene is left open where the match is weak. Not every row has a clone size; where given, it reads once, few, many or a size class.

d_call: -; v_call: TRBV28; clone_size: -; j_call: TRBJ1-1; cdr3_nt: TGTGCCAGCAGTTCGGGACACTTGAACACTGAAGCTTTCTTT; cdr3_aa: CASSSGHLNTEAFF
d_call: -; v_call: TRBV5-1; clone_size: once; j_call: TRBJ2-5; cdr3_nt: TGCGCCAGCAGCTTGGACAGAAAAGAGACCCAGTACTTC; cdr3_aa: CASSLDRKETQYF
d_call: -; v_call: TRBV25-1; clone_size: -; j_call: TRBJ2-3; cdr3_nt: TGTGCCAGCAGTGATTCAGGTCCGGGAGATACGCAGTATTTT; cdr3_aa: CASSDSGPGDTQYF
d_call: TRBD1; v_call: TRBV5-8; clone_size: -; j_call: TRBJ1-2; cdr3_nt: TGTGCCAGCAGCCCAGGGACAGGGTATGGCTACACCTTC; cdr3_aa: CASSPGTGYGYTF
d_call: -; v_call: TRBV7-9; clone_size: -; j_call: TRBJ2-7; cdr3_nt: TGTGCCAGCAGCTTTAACCGGGACACCGGCGAGCAGTACTTC; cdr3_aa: CASSFNRDTGEQYF
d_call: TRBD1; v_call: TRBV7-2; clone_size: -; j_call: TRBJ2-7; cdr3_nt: TGTGCCAGCAGCCCCTCAGGGGGAAAAGAGCAGTACTTC; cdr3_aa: CASSPSGGKEQYF
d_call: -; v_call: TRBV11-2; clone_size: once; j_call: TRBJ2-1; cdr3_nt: TGTGCCAGCAGCCTTAGGGGGGGGCGCGGAAATGAGCAGTTCTTC; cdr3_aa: CASSLRGGRGNEQFF
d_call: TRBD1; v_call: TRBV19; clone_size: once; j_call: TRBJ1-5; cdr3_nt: TGTGCCAGTAGTATCCCCAGGGGGTATCAGCCCCAGCATTTT; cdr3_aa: CASSIPRGYQPQHF
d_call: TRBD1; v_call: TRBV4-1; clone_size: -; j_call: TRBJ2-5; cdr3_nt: TGCGCCAGCAGCCCCGCCCGGGACAGGGGGGTCGGGCAGTACTTC; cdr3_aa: CASSPARDRGVGQYF
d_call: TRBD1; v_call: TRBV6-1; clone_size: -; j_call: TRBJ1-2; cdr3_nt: TGTGCCAGCAGTTTGGACAGGGAAACCTTC; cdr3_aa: CASSLDRETF
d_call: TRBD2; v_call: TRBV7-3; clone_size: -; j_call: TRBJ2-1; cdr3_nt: TGTGCCAGCAGCCCTACTAGCGACCACGAGCAGTTCTTC; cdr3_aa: CASSPTSDHEQFF
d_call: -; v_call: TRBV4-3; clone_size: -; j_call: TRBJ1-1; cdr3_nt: TGCGCCAGCAGCCAAGAGCGGGCTTTGAACACTGAAGCTTTCTTT; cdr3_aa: CASSQERALNTEAFF
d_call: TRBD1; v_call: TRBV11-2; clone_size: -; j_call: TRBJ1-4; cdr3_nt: TGTGCCAGCAGCTTAGTGGCAGGGGGTACAACTAATGAAAAACTGTTTTTT; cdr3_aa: CASSLVAGGTTNEKLFF
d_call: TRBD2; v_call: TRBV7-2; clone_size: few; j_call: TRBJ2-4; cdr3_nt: TGTGCCAGCAGCCCAGGCCTCGGGAGGGCCAGGTGGTCCAAAAACATTCAGTACTTC; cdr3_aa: CASSPGLGRARWSKNIQYF
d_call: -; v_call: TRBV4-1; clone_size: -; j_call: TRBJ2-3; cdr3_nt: TGCGCCAGCAGCCAAGTTGGGGCAAGCACAGATACGCAGTATTTT; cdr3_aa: CASSQVGASTDTQYF
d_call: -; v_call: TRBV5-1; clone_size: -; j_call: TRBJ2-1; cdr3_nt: TGCGCCAGCAGCTTGGAATGGCCATACAATGAGCAGTTCTTC; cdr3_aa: CASSLEWPYNEQFF
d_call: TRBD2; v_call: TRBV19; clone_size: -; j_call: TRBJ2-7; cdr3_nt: TGTGCCAGTAGTACCGGACTAGCGGGAGCGCATTACGAGCAGTACTTC; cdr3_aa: CASSTGLAGAHYEQYF
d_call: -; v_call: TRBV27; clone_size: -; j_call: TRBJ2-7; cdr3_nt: TGTGCCAGCAGTCATGGACAGCCCTACGAGCAGTACTTC; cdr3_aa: CASSHGQPYEQYF
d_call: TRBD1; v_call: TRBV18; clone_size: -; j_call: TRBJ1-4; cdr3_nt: TGTGCCAGCTCCTCGACAGGGCCTAATGAAAAACTGTTTTTT; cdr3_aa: CASSSTGPNEKLFF
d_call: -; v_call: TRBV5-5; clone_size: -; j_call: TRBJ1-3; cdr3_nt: TGTGCCAGCAGCCCAATCCCAGGGGCACGCTCTGGAAACACCATATATTTT; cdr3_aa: CASSPIPGARSGNTIYF
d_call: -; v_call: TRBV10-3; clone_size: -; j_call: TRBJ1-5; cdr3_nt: TGTGCCATCAGTGAGCGGCAGGAAGGGCAGCCCCAGCATTTT; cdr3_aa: CAISERQEGQPQHF
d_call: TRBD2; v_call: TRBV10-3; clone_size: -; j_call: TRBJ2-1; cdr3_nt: TGTGCCATCAGTGAGTCTCGGGGGGACGAGCAGTTCTTC; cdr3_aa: CAISESRGDEQFF
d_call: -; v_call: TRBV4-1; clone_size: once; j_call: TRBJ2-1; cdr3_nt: TGCGCCAGCAGCCAAATACAGGGCCTGTCGGGCGCCGGAAACAATGAGCAGTTCTTC; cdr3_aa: CASSQIQGLSGAGNNEQFF
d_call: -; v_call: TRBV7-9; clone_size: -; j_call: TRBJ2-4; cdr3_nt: TGTGCCAGCAGCTTACCTACGCTAGCCAAAAACATTCAGTACTTC; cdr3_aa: CASSLPTLAKNIQYF
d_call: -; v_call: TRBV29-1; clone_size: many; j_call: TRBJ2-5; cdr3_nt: TGCAGCGTTGAATCCCATTTAGGGGAGACCCAGTACTTC; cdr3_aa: CSVESHLGETQYF
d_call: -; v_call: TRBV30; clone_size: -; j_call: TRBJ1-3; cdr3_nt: TGTGCCTGGAGTAACCGGGGCAGGGGATTATCTGGAAACACCATATATTTT; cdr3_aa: CAWSNRGRGLSGNTIYF
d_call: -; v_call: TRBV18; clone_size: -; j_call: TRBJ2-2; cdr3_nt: TGTGTCACCCAGACAGAGAGGGACGGGGAGCTGTTTTTT; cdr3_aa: CVTQTERDGELFF
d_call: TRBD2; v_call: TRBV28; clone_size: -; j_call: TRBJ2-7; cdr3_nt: TGTGCCAGCAGTCCGGCGGGAGTCTACGAGCAGTACTTC; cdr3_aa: CASSPAGVYEQYF
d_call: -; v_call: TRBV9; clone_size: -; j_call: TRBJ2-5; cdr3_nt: TGTGCCAGCAGCGTAGGTGGGGGCCAAGAGACCCAGTACTTC; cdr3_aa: CASSVGGGQETQYF
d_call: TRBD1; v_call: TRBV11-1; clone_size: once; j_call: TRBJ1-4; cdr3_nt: TGTGCCAGCAGCTCCGGGACAGGGCGGGCGGAAGAAAAACTGTTTTTT; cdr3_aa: CASSSGTGRAEEKLFF
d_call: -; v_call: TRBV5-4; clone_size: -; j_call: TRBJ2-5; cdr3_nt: TGTGCCAGCAGCCAATTTCGGGGGATGGGGACCCAGTACTTC; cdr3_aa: CASSQFRGMGTQYF
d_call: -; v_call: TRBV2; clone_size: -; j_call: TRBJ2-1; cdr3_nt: TGTGCCAGCAGTGTTTTCAATGAGCAGTTCTTC; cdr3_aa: CASSVFNEQFF
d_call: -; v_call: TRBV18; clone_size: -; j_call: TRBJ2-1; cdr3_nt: TGTGCCAGCTCACCACCGGGGAGCGTTGAGCAGTTCTTC; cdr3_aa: CASSPPGSVEQFF
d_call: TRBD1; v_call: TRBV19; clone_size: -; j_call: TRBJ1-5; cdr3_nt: TGTGCCAGTAGTCCTCGGGACAGGGCAAATCAGCCCCAGCATTTT; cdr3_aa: CASSPRDRANQPQHF
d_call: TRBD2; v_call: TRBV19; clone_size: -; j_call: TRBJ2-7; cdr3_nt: TGTGCCAGTAGTGTCTTCGGACTAGCGGGATTGGACGAGCAGTACTTC; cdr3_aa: CASSVFGLAGLDEQYF
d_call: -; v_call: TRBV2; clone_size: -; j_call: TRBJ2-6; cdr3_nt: TGTGCCAGCAGTGGGACCACTATCAACTCTGGGGCCAACGTCCTGACTTTC; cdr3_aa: CASSGTTINSGANVLTF
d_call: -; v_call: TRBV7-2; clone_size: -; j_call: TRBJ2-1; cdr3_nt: TGTGCCAGCAGCTTATCCCAAGGAGGGGGCAATGAGCAGTTCTTC; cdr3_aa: CASSLSQGGGNEQFF
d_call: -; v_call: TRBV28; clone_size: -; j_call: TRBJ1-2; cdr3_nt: TGTGCCAGCGGGGTAAACTATGGCTACACCTTC; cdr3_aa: CASGVNYGYTF